Following are 30 T cell receptor beta chains from one sample sequenced in a study of T-cell reconstitution after alpha-beta-depleted transplantation in children. It was with unique molecular identifiers that the TCRbeta library was prepared. TCRdb re-analysed the PCR reads in MiXCR, keeping a single row per CDR3 protein. The sample lists some 830,000 distinct CDR3 sequences; about 15% were seen once. The sample in question was PBMCs, mostly from graft donor cells, obtained 360 days after TCRalphabeta/CD19-depleted stem cell transplant. The receptors were gathered from a male patient between 5 and 17 years old who had a stem cell transplant for acute lymphoblastic leukemia, so the T cells may come from the graft donor.

The chain recombines TRBV20-1 with TRBJ2-6, with D perhaps given as TRBD1 or TRBD2 (6 bases each). With 0 bases removed from V and 0 bases from J, the gap between germline ends came to 12 bases. The germline V gene encodes CDR1 DFQATT and CDR2 SNEGSKA (reference sequence). The CDR3 runs to 17 residues. CDR3 residues: CSARDTEGGSGANVLTF. The CDR3 DNA follows: TGCAGTGCTAGAGACACTGAGGGGGGCTCTGGGGCCAACGTCCTGACTTTC.

This clonotype was recorded at least ten times. This chain uses TRBV29-1 with TRBJ2-1, with D perhaps TRBD1 or TRBD2 (6 bases each). The CDR3 consists of 13 residues. V shed 7 bases and J shed 5 bases, with 15 bases lying between them. Germline CDR1 is SQVTM and CDR2 is ANQGSEA. Here the CDR3 reads CSGGRGAHNEQFF. The CDR3 DNA reads as TGCAGCGGGGGAAGGGGGGCCCACAATGAGCAGTTCTTC.

This clonotype appeared many times. The chain combines TRBV20-1 with TRBJ2-1, with TRBD2 identical over 8 bases. With V trimmed by 0 bases and J by 10 bases, 14 bases remained unmatched. Germline assignment: CDR1 DFQATT and CDR2 SNEGSKA (reference sequence). CDR3 length: 16 residues. CDR3 loop: CSARDHKGLGLGEQFF. DNA of the CDR3: TGCAGTGCTAGAGATCATAAGGGACTAGGCTTGGGGGAGCAGTTCTTC.

This clonotype has ten or more counts. The rearrangement joins TRBV12-3 or TRBV12-4 to TRBJ2-7, with 11 bases matching TRBD2. The CDR3 sequence is 14 residues long. V shed 3 bases, J shed 9 bases, and the junction held 7 bases outside the gene matches. The CDR3 protein is CASSLTSGAFLQYF. CDR3 nucleotides: TGTGCCAGCAGTTTGACTAGCGGGGCCTTTCTGCAGTACTTC.

The chain employs TRBV25-1 and TRBJ2-7, with TRBD2 identical over 8 bases. Trimming at V came to 3 bases and at J to 3 bases, leaving 13 bases not matched to a gene. Looked up from germline, CDR1 is MGHDK and CDR2 is SYGVNS. The CDR3 contains 17 residues. In DNA form, the CDR3 reads TGTGCCAGCAGTGACGCCTCAAGCGGGAGAGATGGCTACGAGCAGTACTTC. Residues: CASSDASSGRDGYEQYF.

This chain connects TRBV9 to TRBJ2-1, with 7 bases matching TRBD1. J lost 8 bases, V lost 7 bases, and 15 bases had no gene match. The CDR3 contains 15 residues. Germline CDR1 SGDLS, CDR2 YYNGEE. The CDR3 sequence: CASGGKDRLVDEQFF. As DNA, the CDR3 is TGTGCCAGCGGCGGTAAGGACAGGCTAGTTGATGAGCAGTTCTTC.

V usage is TRBV15 and J usage is TRBJ2-5; a possible D gene is TRBD2 (5 bases). Germline V lookup: CDR1 LNHNV, CDR2 YYDKDF (reference sequence). V gave up 8 bases and J gave up 7 bases, with 20 bases separating them. The CDR3 has 14 amino acids. CDR3 DNA sequence: TGTGCCACCGACGTAGGGCGGTCCCTAGCGACCCAGTACTTC. Amino acid sequence: CATDVGRSLATQYF.

V usage is TRBV5-1 and J usage is TRBJ2-1; D might be TRBD1 (5 bases). The germline V gene encodes CDR1 SGHRS and CDR2 YFSETQ. The CDR3 covers 15 residues. Deletions cut 2 bases from V and 0 bases from J, with 9 bases between. This CDR3 is CASSLQDPSYNEQFF. CDR3 DNA sequence: TGCGCCAGCAGCTTACAGGATCCCTCCTACAATGAGCAGTTCTTC.

This chain links TRBV4-1 with TRBJ2-1; 10 nucleotides agree with TRBD2. Germline V gene lookup returns CDR1 MGHRA and CDR2 YSYEKL. V shed 3 bases and J 4 bases; nucleotides not matched to a gene: 6. The CDR3 is made up of 16 amino acids. The CDR3, as DNA: TGCGCCAGCAGCCACCTAGCGGGAGCCCTATACAATGAGCAGTTCTTC. Protein product: CASSHLAGALYNEQFF.

This clonotype has only a few counts. The chain combines TRBV7-9 with TRBJ2-7; TRBD2 aligns across 9 bases. V lost 1 base and J lost 4; bases outside the gene matches: 2. This CDR3 is 14 amino acids long. The germline V gene has CDR1 SEHNR and CDR2 FQNEAQ (reference sequence). For the CDR3, the DNA is TGTGCCAGCAGCTTAGTTAGCGGGGGATACGAGCAGTACTTC. Translating gives CASSLVSGGYEQYF.

The chain links TRBV20-1 to TRBJ2-4; 8 bases fit TRBD1. CDR1 DFQATT and CDR2 SNEGSKA come from the germline V gene (reference sequence). V lost 5 bases to trimming and J lost 1 base; unmatched junction nucleotides: 16. The CDR3 contains 18 residues. The CDR3, as DNA: TGCAGTGCTCGCCCGGGTCAGGGGGCGTCAGCGGCCAAAAACATTCAGTACTTC. This gives the protein CSARPGQGASAAKNIQYF.

The chain employs TRBV4-1 and TRBJ2-2; perhaps TRBD2 as D (5 bases). V lost 6 bases to trimming and J lost 7 bases, with 12 bases between them. The germline V gene has CDR1 MGHRA and CDR2 YSYEKL. This CDR3 contains 13 residues. CDR3: CASRLVLSGELFF. The CDR3 DNA follows: TGCGCCAGCAGACTAGTCTTAAGCGGGGAGCTGTTTTTT.

A few counts support this clonotype. The CDR3 bases are TGCGCCAGCAGCTTGATTTTAGCGGCGTTCTCCTACGAGCAGTACTTC. Amino acid sequence: CASSLILAAFSYEQYF. This sequence joins TRBV5-1 and TRBJ2-7, with TRBD2 as a possible D gene (6 bases). CDR3 length equals 16 residues. Trimming cost V 1 base and J 0 bases, with 14 bases left between them. Germline V gene sequence: CDR1 SGHRS, CDR2 YFSETQ.

The chain couples TRBV7-6 to TRBJ2-7; 7 nucleotides align to TRBD1. The CDR3 sequence is 14 residues long. Per germline, CDR1 SGHVS and CDR2 FNYEAQ. The junction had 7 bases not matched to a gene; V was cut back by 3 bases and J by 5 bases. CDR3 loop: CASSLLPTGDEQYF. CDR3 DNA sequence: TGTGCCAGCAGCTTGCTCCCTACAGGGGACGAGCAGTACTTC.

V is TRBV5-4 and J is TRBJ2-5; 12 positions agree with TRBD2. The CDR3 sequence is 16 residues long. Germline V gene lookup returns CDR1 SGHNT and CDR2 YYREEE (reference sequence). The V and J ends lost 5 bases and 2 bases, in that order; junction bases with no gene match: 7. This chain's CDR3 is CASSRLAGVIQETQYF. As DNA, the CDR3 is TGTGCCAGCAGTCGACTAGCGGGAGTTATTCAAGAGACCCAGTACTTC.

The chain uses TRBV7-6 and TRBJ1-1, with D perhaps TRBD1 (5 bases). Deletions cut 5 bases from V and 2 bases from J, with 18 bases between. CDR1 and CDR2 (germline): SGHVS, FNYEAQ. The CDR3 is 16 amino acids. The CDR3 region has the DNA TGTGCCAGCAGCCCCTCCCGGGGCGTCATTAACACTGAAGCTTTCTTT. Translated, it gives CASSPSRGVINTEAFF. Full variable domain (missing parts from reference TRBV7-6 and TRBJ1-1): GAGVSQSPRYKVTKRGQDVALRCDPISGHVSLYWYRQALGQGPEFLTYFNYEAQQDKSGLPNDRFSAERPEGSISTLTIQRTEQRDSAMYRCASSPSRGVINTEAFFGQGTRLTVV.

V and J are TRBV5-5 and TRBJ2-1; D possibly corresponds to TRBD2 (7 bases). This CDR3 comprises 18 residues. With 0 bases removed from V and 0 bases from J, the gap between germline ends came to 16 bases. Germline V CDR1 and CDR2: SGHKS, YYEKEE (reference sequence). In DNA, the CDR3 is TGTGCCAGCAGCTTGGGGGAGGGGGTGGTGACCTCCTACAATGAGCAGTTCTTC. This translates into CASSLGEGVVTSYNEQFF.

At least ten counts were recorded for this clonotype. V usage is TRBV12-3 or TRBV12-4 and J usage is TRBJ2-1; 9 positions agree with TRBD2. The CDR3 runs to 17 residues. V was clipped by 3 bases and J by 2 bases; unmatched bases: 8. The CDR3 reads CASSFRLAGAAYNEQFF. In nucleotides, the CDR3 is TGTGCCAGCAGTTTTAGGTTAGCGGGAGCCGCCTACAATGAGCAGTTCTTC.

This clonotype has only a few counts. This chain uses TRBV5-1 with TRBJ2-7; a possible D gene is TRBD2 (6 bases). V was cut by 3 bases and J by 3 bases, with 28 bases left in between. This CDR3 has 19 amino acids. Looked up from germline, CDR1 is SGHRS and CDR2 is YFSETQ. The CDR3: CASSSGTRPGSRGHYEQYF. The CDR3 DNA reads TGCGCCAGCAGCTCAGGGACTCGGCCGGGGTCTCGTGGCCACTACGAGCAGTACTTC.

This clonotype has just a few counts. The V call is TRBV10-3, the J call TRBJ2-1, with D perhaps assigned TRBD1 or TRBD2 (7 bases each). Germline CDR1 reads ENHRY; CDR2 reads SYGVKD. This CDR3 contains 19 residues. Trimming took off 3 bases at V and 5 bases at J, with 26 bases between the two ends. CDR3 DNA sequence: TGTGCCATCAGTGACGCGACTAGCCGCACCTACCAGGGGGACAATGAGCAGTTCTTC. Its protein product is CAISDATSRTYQGDNEQFF.

This clonotype was observed a few times. The gene calls are TRBV7-2 and TRBJ2-2; 8 bases match TRBD2. Trimming took 4 bases from V and 3 from J; bases not matched to a gene: 16. The CDR3 consists of 19 residues. Germline values: CDR1 SGHTA, CDR2 FQGNSA. DNA of the CDR3: TGTGCCAGCAGCTACCGAGGGGGGACTAGTCGTGTTCACACCGGGGAGCTGTTTTTT. It codes for CASSYRGGTSRVHTGELFF.

This clonotype was observed a few times. The rearrangement joins TRBV7-6 to TRBJ2-7; D could derive from TRBD1 or TRBD2 (5 bases each). The CDR3 loop spans 19 amino acids. V was clipped by 0 bases and J by 1 base, with 22 bases between them. Germline V gene data show CDR1 as SGHVS and CDR2 as FNYEAQ. This CDR3 reads CASSLAFFSGTAGSYEQYF. Written as DNA, the CDR3 is TGTGCCAGCAGCTTAGCGTTCTTTTCCGGGACGGCCGGATCCTACGAGCAGTACTTC.

Turning to this clonotype: One base away lies a much larger clone, so this may be a sequencing read error. V usage is TRBV19 and J usage is TRBJ1-1; TRBD1 agrees at 8 bases. The CDR3 is 16 amino acids. J was trimmed by 1 base and V by 5 bases; bases with no gene match: 9. Germline V CDR1 and CDR2: LNHDA, SQIVND (reference sequence). The CDR3 spells CASSPWTGRSNTEAFF. In nucleotides, the CDR3 is TGTGCCAGTAGTCCGTGGACAGGGCGGTCGAACACTGAAGCTTTCTTT.

This clonotype was found a few times. V and J are TRBV18 and TRBJ2-4; D gene unclear. V lost 0 bases to trimming and J lost 11 bases, with 8 bases between them. The CDR3 consists of 12 residues. CDR1 is KGHSH, CDR2 LQKENI, per germline. CDR3 residues: CASSPPLGLQYF. CDR3 nucleotide sequence: TGTGCCAGCTCACCACCCTTAGGACTTCAGTACTTC.

The chain carries TRBV7-3 and TRBJ2-2, with TRBD1 matching 7 bases. The CDR3 sequence is 14 residues long. V was pared by 5 bases and J by 4 bases, with 4 bases of the junction left unmatched. Germline values: CDR1 SGHTA, CDR2 FQGTGA. The CDR3 nucleotides read TGTGCCAGCAGCCCCGCAGGGGGCACCGGGGAGCTGTTTTTT. It translates to CASSPAGGTGELFF.

This clonotype came up a few times. The chain couples TRBV15 to TRBJ2-3; TRBD2 agrees at 8 bases. Germline V gene data show CDR1 as LNHNV and CDR2 as YYDKDF (reference sequence). J lost 1 base, V lost 11 bases, and 8 bases had no gene match. The CDR3 runs to 14 residues. DNA of the CDR3: TGTGCCTCCCGCCCGGGGGGGGGCACAGATACGCAGTATTTT. Its protein product is CASRPGGGTDTQYF.

A few counts support this clonotype. The CDR3 reads CASSLAMTDTQYF. DNA for the CDR3: TGTGCCAGCAGTCTGGCAATGACAGATACGCAGTATTTT. The chain combines TRBV12-3 or TRBV12-4 with TRBJ2-3, with D unresolved. This CDR3 has 13 residues. V was clipped by 5 bases and J by 3 bases, with 9 bases between them.

The chain combines TRBV2 with TRBJ2-5, with D maybe TRBD1 (6 bases). The CDR3 sequence is 14 residues long. The ends were cut back, 8 bases at V and 10 bases at J, with 23 bases in the middle. In germline, CDR1 is SNHLY, CDR2 FYNNEI. This CDR3 reads CASGQIITLRDQYF. CDR3 coding DNA: TGTGCCAGCGGACAGATTATCACTCTGAGGGACCAGTACTTC.

This clonotype was observed a few times. The rearrangement joins TRBV27 to TRBJ2-7; TRBD2 matches at 8 bases. Trimming removed 0 bases from V and 5 bases from J; junction bases left unmatched: 6. CDR3 length: 15 amino acids. CDR1 is MNHEY, CDR2 SMNVEV, per germline (reference sequence). As DNA, the CDR3 is TGTGCCAGCAGTTTATCGACCGGGAGGGCCAACGAGCAGTACTTC. Translating it yields CASSLSTGRANEQYF.

The table lists this clonotype with a few counts. The chain combines TRBV12-3 or TRBV12-4 with TRBJ1-3, with 12 nucleotides matching TRBD1. V lost 5 bases and J lost 7; bases outside the gene matches: 6. The CDR3 runs 15 residues. The CDR3: CASSAGQGAWNTIYF. The CDR3 region has the DNA TGTGCCAGCAGTGCGGGACAGGGGGCGTGGAACACCATATATTTT.